The clone carrying this T cell receptor (beta chain) was seen many times. RNA transcripts provided the source from which TCR beta CDR3 regions were amplified. Researchers ran a first-round RT-PCR on the TCR CDR3 using the HTBI primer set. A single record per CDR3 protein comes from TCRdb applying MiXCR to the multiplex PCR reads. The sample carries approximately 490,000 distinct CDR3 sequences, 22% recorded once. The sample comes from a study of T cells in Graves' hyperthyroidism and ophthalmopathy. V was pared by 8 bases and J by 4 bases, with 9 bases between. The CDR3 totals 13 residues. Germline loops: CDR1 MDHEN, CDR2 SYDVKM.

The chain couples TRBV28 to TRBJ2-6; unclear D gene. The clonotype comes from a woman in her 70s with Graves' ophthalmopathy. Sequences were obtained from blood. CDR3 DNA sequence: TGTGCCAGCCGTACTAAAGGGGCCAACGTCCTGACTTTC. Its translation: CASRTKGANVLTF.